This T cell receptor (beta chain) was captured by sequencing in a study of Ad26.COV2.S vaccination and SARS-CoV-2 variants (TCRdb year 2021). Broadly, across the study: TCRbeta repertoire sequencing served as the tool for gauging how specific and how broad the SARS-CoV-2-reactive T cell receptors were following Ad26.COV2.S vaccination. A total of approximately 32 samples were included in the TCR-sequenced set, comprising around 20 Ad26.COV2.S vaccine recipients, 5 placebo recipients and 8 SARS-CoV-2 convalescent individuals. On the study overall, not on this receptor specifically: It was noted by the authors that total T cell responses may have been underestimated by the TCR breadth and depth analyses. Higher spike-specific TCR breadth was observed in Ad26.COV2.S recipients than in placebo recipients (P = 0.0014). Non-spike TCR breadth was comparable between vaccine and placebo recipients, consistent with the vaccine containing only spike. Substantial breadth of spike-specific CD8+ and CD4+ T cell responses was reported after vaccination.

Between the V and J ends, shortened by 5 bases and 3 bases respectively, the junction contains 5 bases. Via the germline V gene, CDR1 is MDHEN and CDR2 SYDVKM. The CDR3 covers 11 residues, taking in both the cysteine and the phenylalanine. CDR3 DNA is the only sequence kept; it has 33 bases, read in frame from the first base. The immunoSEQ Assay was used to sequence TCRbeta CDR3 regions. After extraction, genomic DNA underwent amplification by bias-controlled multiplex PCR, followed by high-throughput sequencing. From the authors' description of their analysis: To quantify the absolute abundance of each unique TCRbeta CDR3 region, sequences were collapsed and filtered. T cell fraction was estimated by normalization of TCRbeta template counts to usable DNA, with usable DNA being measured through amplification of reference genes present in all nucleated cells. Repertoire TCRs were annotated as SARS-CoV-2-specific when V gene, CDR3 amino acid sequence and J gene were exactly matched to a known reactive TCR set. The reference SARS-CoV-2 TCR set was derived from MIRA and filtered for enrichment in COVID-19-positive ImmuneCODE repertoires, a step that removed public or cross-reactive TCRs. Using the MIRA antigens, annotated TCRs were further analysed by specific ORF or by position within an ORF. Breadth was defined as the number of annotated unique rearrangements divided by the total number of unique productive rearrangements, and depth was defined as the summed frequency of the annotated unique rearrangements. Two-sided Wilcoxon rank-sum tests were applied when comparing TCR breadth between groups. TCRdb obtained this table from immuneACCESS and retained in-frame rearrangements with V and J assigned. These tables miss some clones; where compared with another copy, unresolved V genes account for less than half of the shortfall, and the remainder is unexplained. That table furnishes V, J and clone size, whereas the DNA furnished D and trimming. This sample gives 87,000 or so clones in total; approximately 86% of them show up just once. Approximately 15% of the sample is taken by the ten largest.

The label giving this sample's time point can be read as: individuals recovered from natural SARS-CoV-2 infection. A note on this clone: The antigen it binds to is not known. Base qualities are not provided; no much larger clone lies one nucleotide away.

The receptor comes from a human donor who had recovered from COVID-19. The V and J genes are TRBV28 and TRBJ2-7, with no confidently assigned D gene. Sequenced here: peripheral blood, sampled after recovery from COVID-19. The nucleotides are TGTGCCAGCAGTATGCTCTACGAGCAGTACTTC. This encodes CASSMLYEQYF.